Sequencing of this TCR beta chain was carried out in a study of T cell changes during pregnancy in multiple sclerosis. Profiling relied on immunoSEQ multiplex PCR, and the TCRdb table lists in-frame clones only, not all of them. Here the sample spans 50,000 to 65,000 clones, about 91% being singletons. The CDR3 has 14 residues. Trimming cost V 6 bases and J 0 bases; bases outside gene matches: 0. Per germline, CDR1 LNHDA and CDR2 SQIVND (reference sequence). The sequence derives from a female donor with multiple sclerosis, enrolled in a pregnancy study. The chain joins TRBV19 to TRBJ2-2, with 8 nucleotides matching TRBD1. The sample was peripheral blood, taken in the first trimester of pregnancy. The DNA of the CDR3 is TGTGCCAGTAGACAGGGGGCGAACACCGGGGAGCTGTTTTTT. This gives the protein CASRQGANTGELFF.